The entry below gives a single TCR beta chain sequence along with its context. The data are from a study of blood T cell repertoires in COVID-19. Background on the study: From the United States, Italy and Spain came samples of acute and convalescent COVID-19.

Clones were sequenced by immunoSEQ multiplex PCR, and TCRdb holds only the in-frame ones, with some missing. Among tens of thousands of clones listed, more than 65% were seen once. The sample was peripheral blood. The sequence derives from a man aged 60-69 years with acute or convalescent COVID-19.

The CDR3 here is CASSGGGSSYNSPLHF. As DNA, the CDR3 is TGTGCCAGTAGCGGAGGTGGGAGCTCCTATAATTCACCCCTCCACTTT. This sequence joins TRBV19 and TRBJ1-6; no reliable D call. Germline V gives CDR1 LNHDA, CDR2 SQIVND (reference sequence). The length of the CDR3 is 16 residues. V was trimmed by 6 bases and J by 0 bases, leaving 12 bases between them.